Sequencing of this TCR beta chain was carried out in a study of blood T cell repertoires in COVID-19. Study summary: Researchers got acute and convalescent COVID-19 samples from the United States, Italy and Spain.

Adults between about 18 and 95 years of age took part from fewer than 30 US areas. It was within 2 weeks before study entry that exposed participants met a COVID-19 case. Generated by immunoSEQ multiplex PCR, the TCRdb table keeps only in-frame clones and is missing some. The sample lists roughly 200,000 clones; 83% were seen once. This CDR3 is built from 15 residues. V gave up 5 bases and J gave up 2 bases, with 15 bases separating them. Germline V gene data show CDR1 as LNHDA and CDR2 as SQIVND (reference sequence). The receptor was derived from a woman in her forties or fifties who had been exposed to COVID-19. The V and J genes are TRBV19 and TRBJ1-1; no firm D call. Sample: PBMCs or T cells enriched from blood (not recorded which). The CDR3 DNA follows: TGTGCCAGTAGTGGAGGCAAGGCGGCAAACACTGAAGCTTTCTTT. Amino acid sequence: CASSGGKAANTEAFF.